The clone carrying this T cell receptor (beta chain) was seen more than once but under ten times. Its antigen is undetermined. After 5'RACE with constant-segment primers, TCR alpha and TCR beta cDNA libraries carrying sample barcodes and UMIs were obtained. MiXCR, applied by TCRdb to the 5' RACE reads, yields one record per CDR3 protein. The sample shows around 370,000 distinct CDR3 sequences, 20% to 25% of them seen only once. Per germline, CDR1 MDHEN and CDR2 SYDVKM. Between the trimmed V and J ends, which lost 2 bases and 0 bases, there was a span of 11 bases. This CDR3 region has 15 residues. This record comes from a study of T-cell memory formation after mild COVID-19. Whole-study findings and limits: CM and EM subsets held most contracting CD4+ clones; EMRA held CD8+ ones. Among clones contracting day 15 to 85, CD4/CD8 was balanced, whereas later expanders leaned CD4+. Clonal second-wave expansions that peaked on day 37 had unconfirmed SARS-CoV-2 specificity.

This sequence originates from an adult woman who had mild COVID-19 (a few samples of this study predate the infection). Cell type and time point are not known. The V and J genes are TRBV28 and TRBJ2-7, with D perhaps TRBD1 (5 bases). The sequenced material came from PBMCs or a T cell subset sorted from them (not recorded which). CDR3 protein: CASSLPGLNSYEQYF. CDR3 in DNA: TGTGCCAGCAGTTTACCAGGGCTTAACTCCTACGAGCAGTACTTC.